This T cell receptor (beta chain) was sequenced in a study of T cells in Graves' hyperthyroidism and ophthalmopathy. Overall study context: Peripheral blood was secured at the point of initial diagnosis, before any treatment.

RNA transcripts provided the source from which TCR beta CDR3 regions were amplified. A set of HTBI primers served as the primers for a first-round RT-PCR of the TCR CDR3. TCRdb reprocessed the multiplex PCR reads via MiXCR and lists one record per CDR3 protein. The table lists roughly 500,000 distinct CDR3 sequences, roughly 24% of them singletons. Ophthalmopathy patients had moderate-to-severe active disease, CAS ≥3, NOSPECS ≥4, and disease duration under 3 months. Germline-derived CDR1 and CDR2 are SEHNR and FQNEAQ (reference sequence). This CDR3 has 15 residues. Trimming cost V 0 bases and J 5 bases, with 14 bases left between them.

The chain employs TRBV7-9 and TRBJ2-7; a possible D gene is TRBD1 (6 bases). The TCR comes from a woman aged 25 to 39 with Graves' ophthalmopathy. Sequencing was done on a sample of blood. The CDR3 DNA sequence: TGTGCCAGCAGCTTAGCAGGACCCCGACAGGACGAGCAGTACTTC. It specifies CASSLAGPRQDEQYF.